One sample yielded the 22 T cell receptor beta chains listed below, sequenced in a study of long-term antiretroviral therapy in people with HIV. A v3.0 immunoSEQ assay was performed at survey level. Assay used: immunoSEQ multiplex PCR; TCRdb lists only in-frame clones, some missing. The sample yields tens of thousands of clones, around 90% seen once. The sequencing here drew on unsorted PBMCs, taken about 5.5 years after starting antiretroviral therapy. The receptors shown here come from a woman aged 40 to 50 with HIV.

The genes are TRBV14 and TRBJ2-3; 16 bases are shared with TRBD2. The CDR3 contains 19 residues. Germline V gene lookup returns CDR1 SGHDN and CDR2 FVKESK. Trimming at V came to 4 bases and at J to 6 bases, leaving 13 bases not matched to a gene. The CDR3 region is CASSPAAGLAGGPSDTQYF. The DNA of the CDR3 is TGTGCCAGCAGCCCCGCTGCGGGACTAGCGGGAGGGCCGTCGGATACGCAGTATTTT.

The chain has TRBV6-1 and TRBJ1-2; D possibly corresponds to TRBD1 (5 bases). The germline V gene has CDR1 MNHNS and CDR2 SASEGT. Trimming removed 11 bases at V and 4 bases at J, with 23 bases between. The length of the CDR3 is 15 residues. CDR3 sequence: CAVTNGRAAIYGYTF. The CDR3 coding sequence is TGTGCCGTCACTAACGGCAGGGCGGCTATCTATGGCTACACCTTC.

This chain connects TRBV18 to TRBJ2-7, with 7 bases fitting TRBD1. The germline CDR1 and CDR2 sequences are KGHSH and LQKENI. With 3 bases clipped from V and 0 bases from J, the junction kept 2 bases outside the gene matches. CDR3 length: 14 amino acids. CDR3 in DNA: TGTGCCAGCTCACCGGGGACAGCCTCCTACGAGCAGTACTTC. Protein: CASSPGTASYEQYF.

This chain joins TRBV7-6 and TRBJ2-1; 9 nucleotides line up with TRBD2. From germline, CDR1 is SGHVS and CDR2 FNYEAQ. V gave up 1 base and J gave up 6 bases; unmatched junction bases: 4. The CDR3 loop spans 15 amino acids. The CDR3: CASSLDGGGGNEQFF. The CDR3 nucleotides are TGTGCCAGCAGCTTAGACGGCGGGGGGGGCAATGAGCAGTTCTTC.

V and J are TRBV7-8 and TRBJ2-7; 13 positions agree with TRBD2. Germline trimming cut 10 bases from V and 6 bases from J; bases unmatched to any gene: 3. CDR1 and CDR2 (germline): SGHVS, FQNEAQ. The CDR3 sequence is 12 residues long. CDR3 DNA: TGTGCCACCAGGACTAGCGGGAGCGAGCAGTACTTC. It translates to CATRTSGSEQYF.

This clone occurred once. The DNA for the CDR3 is TGCGCCAGCAGCTTGACTAGCGGGGGGGAAGGCACCGGGGAGCTGTTTTTT. It is translated as CASSLTSGGEGTGELFF. This chain links TRBV5-1 with TRBJ2-2, with 13 bases identical to TRBD2. This CDR3 is built from 17 residues. With V trimmed by 1 base and J by 4 bases, 4 bases remained unmatched. Germline V gene sequence: CDR1 SGHRS, CDR2 YFSETQ. The full variable domain, rest sourced from reference TRBV5-1 and TRBJ2-2, is KAGVTQTPRYLIKTRGQQVTLSCSPISGHRSVSWYQQTPGQGLQFLFEYFSETQRNKGNFPGRFSGRQFSNSRSEMNVSTLELGDSALYLCASSLTSGGEGTGELFFGEGSRLTVL.

The rearrangement links TRBV6-1 to TRBJ1-1, with a possible D match to TRBD1 (6 bases). The V end was cut by 2 bases, the J end by 4 bases, with 8 bases between. Germline V gives CDR1 MNHNS, CDR2 SASEGT. The CDR3 has 13 amino acids. The CDR3 DNA is TGTGCCAGCAGTGAATGGGACACCACTGAAGCTTTCTTT. It encodes CASSEWDTTEAFF.

The chain joins TRBV5-1 to TRBJ1-1; D unresolved. CDR1 and CDR2 (germline): SGHRS, YFSETQ. Trimming left V 2 bases short and J 5 bases short, with 13 bases between. The CDR3 has 14 amino acids. The CDR3 here is CASSFQPGLTEAFF. In nucleotides, the CDR3 is TGCGCCAGCAGCTTCCAACCCGGGTTGACTGAAGCTTTCTTT.

The chain employs TRBV6-1 and TRBJ1-2; 7 bases are shared with TRBD1. The CDR3 consists of 14 residues. V shed 5 bases and J 4 bases; nucleotides not matched to a gene: 7. Germline CDR1 MNHNS, CDR2 SASEGT. CDR3 nucleotide sequence: TGTGCCAGCAGTACCGCCTGGGACAGCTATGGCTACACCTTC. Translating gives CASSTAWDSYGYTF.

The rearrangement joins TRBV7-2 to TRBJ2-2; no clear D. V lost 1 base and J lost 1, with 7 bases in between. The CDR3 runs 15 residues. Germline V gives CDR1 SGHTA, CDR2 FQGNSA. The CDR3 bases are TGTGCCAGCAGCTTAGTTCGACAGAACACCGGGGAGCTGTTTTTT. Residues: CASSLVRQNTGELFF.

The chain links TRBV2 to TRBJ2-5; D may be TRBD1 (6 bases). The germline V and J ends were trimmed by 2 bases and 4 bases, with 11 bases remaining between them. Germline lookup yields CDR1 SNHLY and CDR2 FYNNEI. The CDR3 spans 14 residues. This CDR3 reads CASSESRRGETQYF. The CDR3 bases are TGTGCCAGCAGTGAATCACGCAGGGGAGAGACCCAGTACTTC.

The chain recombines TRBV7-7 with TRBJ2-7, with TRBD2 matching over 8 bases. The CDR3 runs 14 residues. With V trimmed by 5 bases and J by 1 base, 4 bases remained unmatched. The germline CDR1 and CDR2 sequences are SSHAT and FNYEAQ (reference sequence). The CDR3 loop reads CASSPGTSSYEQYF. DNA of the CDR3: TGTGCCAGCAGCCCGGGGACTAGTTCCTACGAGCAGTACTTC.

The rearrangement links TRBV9 to TRBJ1-1; no reliable D call. Trimming took off 4 bases at V and 4 bases at J, with 11 bases between the two ends. CDR1 is SGDLS and CDR2 is YYNGEE in the germline V gene. The CDR3 covers 13 residues. The CDR3 is CASSLQGSTEAFF. The CDR3 bases are TGTGCCAGCAGCCTCCAAGGGAGCACTGAAGCTTTCTTT.

The chain employs TRBV5-4 and TRBJ2-7; 10 positions agree with TRBD1. The CDR3 extends over 14 amino acids. Losses at the gene ends were 6 bases for V and 2 bases for J; bases not matched to a gene: 5. Germline loops: CDR1 SGHNT, CDR2 YYREEE (reference sequence). The CDR3 is CASTRQGAPYEQYF. CDR3 DNA sequence: TGTGCCAGCACTCGACAGGGGGCCCCCTACGAGCAGTACTTC.

The chain joins TRBV29-1 to TRBJ1-1; 8 bases align to TRBD1. V was clipped by 5 bases and J by 3 bases; unmatched bases: 5. Germline values: CDR1 SQVTM, CDR2 ANQGSEA. The CDR3 is made up of 13 amino acids. CDR3 sequence reads: CSVKQGVDTEAFF. CDR3 DNA sequence: TGCAGCGTTAAACAGGGGGTCGACACTGAAGCTTTCTTT.

The gene calls are TRBV30 and TRBJ2-4; the D gene is possibly TRBD2 (6 bases). The V gene's germline CDR1 is GTSNPN and CDR2 SVGIG (reference sequence). Trimming left V 3 bases short and J 9 bases short, with 15 bases between. CDR3 size: 13 residues. CDR3 nucleotide sequence: TGTGCCTGGAGCCCCGGGGGATCGGGCATTCAGTACTTC. Translation gives CAWSPGGSGIQYF.

This clone has only one observation. This chain links TRBV11-3 with TRBJ2-1; D call uncertain. Per the germline V gene, CDR1 is SGHNT and CDR2 is YENEEA. This CDR3 comprises 11 residues. Trimming removed 0 bases at V and 6 bases at J, with 0 bases between. The CDR3 sequence: CASSLDNEQFF. The DNA of the CDR3 is TGTGCCAGCAGCTTAGACAATGAGCAGTTCTTC.

V and J are TRBV10-3 and TRBJ1-5; 7 bases map to TRBD1. With V trimmed by 5 bases and J by 5 bases, 3 bases remained unmatched. From germline, CDR1 is ENHRY and CDR2 SYGVKD. The CDR3 loop spans 13 amino acids. The CDR3 here is CAISRTGDQPQHF. The CDR3 region has the DNA TGTGCCATCAGTAGGACAGGCGATCAGCCCCAGCATTTT.

The chain joins TRBV2 to TRBJ2-6; 8 nucleotides align to TRBD2. Losses at the gene ends were 3 bases for V and 1 base for J; bases not matched to a gene: 5. Germline CDR1 reads SNHLY; CDR2 reads FYNNEI. The length of the CDR3 is 17 residues. CDR3 in DNA: TGTGCCAGCAGTGAGCGGGGGGCCGTTTCTGGGGCCAACGTCCTGACTTTC. Translated: CASSERGAVSGANVLTF.

CDR3: CASSFLRDSGETQYF. CDR3 sequence (DNA): TGTGCCAGCAGCTTCTTAAGGGACAGCGGGGAGACCCAGTACTTC. The chain joins TRBV6-5 to TRBJ2-5; TRBD1 might be the D (7 bases). The CDR3 is 15 amino acids. Trimming left V 6 bases short and J 5 bases short, with 19 bases between. Looked up from germline, CDR1 is MNHEY and CDR2 is SVGAGI.

The chain couples TRBV5-1 to TRBJ2-5, with 11 bases that match TRBD1. The CDR3 totals 13 residues. V was pared by 4 bases and J by 5 bases, with 1 base of the junction left unmatched. Germline CDR1 is SGHRS and CDR2 is YFSETQ. The CDR3 DNA follows: TGCGCCAGCAGCCGGGACAGGGGGGAGACCCAGTACTTC. Its protein product is CASSRDRGETQYF.

V is TRBV19 and J is TRBJ1-2; no firm D call. There are 16 residues in the CDR3. Germline V gene sequence: CDR1 LNHDA, CDR2 SQIVND (reference sequence). Trimming shortened V by 3 bases and J by 6 bases, and 20 bases separated the two germline ends. CDR3 bases: TGTGCCAGTAGTATTATCGGATTTGAGGGAATGGATGGCTACACCTTC. Translation gives CASSIIGFEGMDGYTF.